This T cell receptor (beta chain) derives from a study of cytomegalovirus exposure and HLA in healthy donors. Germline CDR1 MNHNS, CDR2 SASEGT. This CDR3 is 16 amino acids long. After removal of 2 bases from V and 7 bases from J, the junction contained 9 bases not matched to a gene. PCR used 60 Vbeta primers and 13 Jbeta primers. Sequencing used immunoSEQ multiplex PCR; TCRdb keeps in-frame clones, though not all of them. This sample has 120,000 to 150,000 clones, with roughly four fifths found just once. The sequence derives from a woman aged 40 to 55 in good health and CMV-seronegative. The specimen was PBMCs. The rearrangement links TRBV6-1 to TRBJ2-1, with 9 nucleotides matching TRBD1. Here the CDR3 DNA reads TGTGCCAGCAGTGAATATGGGACAGGGTTCATAAATGAGCAGTTCTTC. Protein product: CASSEYGTGFINEQFF.